The 15 T cell receptor beta chains in this list originate from one sample, sequenced in a study of PD-1 blockade in classical Hodgkin lymphoma. This sample's time point: cycle 4 day 1 (C4D1), after 6 weeks of nivolumab. No patient escaped relapse after autologous stem cell transplantation, and brentuximab vedotin exposure varied. Thawed PBMCs were the source of CD4+ T cells, purified by magnetic negative selection. TCRdb's table, derived via immunoSEQ multiplex PCR, lists solely in-frame clones and lacks some. The sample lists 32,000 or so clones, about 94% occurring once. Material: CD4+ T cells from blood, obtained before the fourth cycle of nivolumab. These receptors all stem from a human donor with classical Hodgkin lymphoma.

This clone came up a few times. V and J are TRBV7-9 and TRBJ1-2; 7 bases match TRBD1. With 1 base clipped from V and 7 bases from J, the junction kept 12 bases outside the gene matches. This CDR3 has 16 amino acids. The germline V gene encodes CDR1 SEHNR and CDR2 FQNEAQ (reference sequence). The CDR3 loop reads CASSLEVRQGRGGYTF. For the CDR3, the DNA is TGTGCCAGCAGCTTAGAAGTGCGACAGGGAAGGGGTGGCTACACCTTC.

The genes are TRBV19 and TRBJ2-3, with 12 positions matching TRBD2. The V gene's germline CDR1 is LNHDA and CDR2 SQIVND (reference sequence). V dropped 5 bases and J dropped 0; count of bases not matched to a gene: 6. This CDR3 is built from 17 residues. This CDR3 is CASSSGLAGYSTDTQYF. CDR3 DNA sequence: TGTGCCAGTAGTTCGGGACTAGCGGGCTACAGCACAGATACGCAGTATTTT.

The chain joins TRBV28 to TRBJ1-1, with a weak D call TRBD1 (6 bases). Trimming removed 7 bases from V and 1 base from J, with 13 bases in between. Germline loops: CDR1 MDHEN, CDR2 SYDVKM. The CDR3 runs to 14 residues. In DNA, the CDR3 is TGTGCCAGCATTGTACAGGGCGGGAACACTGAAGCTTTCTTT. Protein: CASIVQGGNTEAFF.

The chain recombines TRBV4-2 with TRBJ2-3; possible D gene TRBD2, 6 bases. This CDR3 spans 18 amino acids. Trimming shortened V by 2 bases and J by 1 base, and 19 bases separated the two germline ends. The germline V gene has CDR1 LGHNA and CDR2 YNFKEQ. CDR3 DNA sequence: TGTGCCAGCAGCCAAATCTCCCCCGGGAGCCTCGGCACAGATACGCAGTATTTT. As protein: CASSQISPGSLGTDTQYF.

The chain uses TRBV7-2 and TRBJ2-7; 8 bases line up with TRBD2. With 5 bases clipped from V and 6 bases from J, the junction kept 6 bases outside the gene matches. The CDR3 has 13 amino acids. CDR1 is SGHTA, CDR2 FQGNSA, per germline. The CDR3 DNA is TGTGCCAGCAGCCAGTGGACTAGCCTCGAGCAGTACTTC. Its translation: CASSQWTSLEQYF.

The gene calls are TRBV2 and TRBJ2-1; D remains unclear. This CDR3 contains 12 residues. Germline CDR1 reads SNHLY; CDR2 reads FYNNEI. The V end lost 6 bases, the J end lost 0 bases, and 3 bases lay between the germline ends. The CDR3 nucleotides are TGTGCCAGCAGAGCCTCCTACAATGAGCAGTTCTTC. Translated, it gives CASRASYNEQFF.

The rearrangement joins TRBV7-9 to TRBJ2-7; D not resolved. The CDR3 runs 14 residues. Germline V gene sequence: CDR1 SEHNR, CDR2 FQNEAQ (reference sequence). Trimming stripped 4 bases from V and 0 bases from J, with 10 bases between. The CDR3 is CASSSRLSSYEQYF. The CDR3 bases are TGTGCCAGCAGCTCTCGGTTAAGCTCCTACGAGCAGTACTTC. The variable domain in full, completed from reference TRBV7-9 and TRBJ2-7, reads DTGVSQNPRHKITKRGQNVTFRCDPISEHNRLYWYRQTLGQGPEFLTYFQNEAQLEKSRLLSDRFSAERPKGSFSTLEIQRTEQGDSAMYLCASSSRLSSYEQYFGPGTRLTVT.

The chain carries TRBV11-3 and TRBJ2-2; unclear D gene. The ends were cut back, 5 bases at V and 6 bases at J, with 7 bases in the middle. The CDR3 covers 12 residues. Germline V CDR1 and CDR2: SGHNT, YENEEA. CDR3 sequence reads: CASSLSAGELFF. CDR3 nucleotide sequence: TGTGCCAGCAGCCTCAGCGCCGGGGAGCTGTTTTTT.

The rearrangement links TRBV19 to TRBJ1-2; possibly TRBD1 for D (5 bases). Germline CDR1 is LNHDA and CDR2 is SQIVND (reference sequence). Trimming stripped 3 bases from V and 6 bases from J, with 17 bases between. CDR3 length equals 15 residues. CDR3 residues: CASSIKKGRTDGYTF. CDR3 coding DNA: TGTGCCAGTAGTATTAAAAAGGGGAGGACGGATGGCTACACCTTC.

The chain couples TRBV28 to TRBJ2-5; D unresolved. CDR1 MDHEN and CDR2 SYDVKM come from the germline V gene. This CDR3 is built from 11 residues. V lost 7 bases and J lost 5, with 8 bases in between. The CDR3 spells CASTVGETQYF. CDR3 sequence (DNA): TGTGCCAGCACCGTGGGGGAGACCCAGTACTTC.

The chain joins TRBV6-1 to TRBJ1-3; perhaps TRBD1 as D (5 bases). The CDR3 contains 14 residues. Per germline, CDR1 MNHNS and CDR2 SASEGT. With 2 bases removed from V and 2 bases from J, the gap between germline ends came to 7 bases. CDR3 in DNA: TGTGCCAGCAGTGAACAGGGAGCTGGAAACACCATATATTTT. Translating it yields CASSEQGAGNTIYF.

J is TRBJ1-1 and V is TRBV13, with no clear D. The CDR3 has 12 amino acids. Trimming left V 5 bases short and J 6 bases short, with 10 bases between. Germline CDR1 and CDR2: PRHDT and FYEKMQ (reference sequence). CDR3 sequence: CASSRTHAEAFF. The DNA for the CDR3 is TGTGCCAGCAGCCGCACCCATGCTGAAGCTTTCTTT.

V usage is TRBV14 and J usage is TRBJ1-1; 7 bases line up with TRBD1. The germline gives CDR1 SGHDN, CDR2 FVKESK. V shed 3 bases, J shed 3 bases, and the junction held 7 bases outside the gene matches. The CDR3 totals 15 residues. The CDR3 DNA reads as TGTGCCAGCAGCCACCCCCGACAGGGCGACACTGAAGCTTTCTTT. Protein sequence: CASSHPRQGDTEAFF.

The CDR3 region is CASSPGSYGYTF. The CDR3 region has the DNA TGTGCCAGCAGCCCAGGGAGCTATGGCTACACCTTC. The gene calls are TRBV7-2 and TRBJ1-2; perhaps TRBD1 as D (5 bases). The CDR3 runs 12 residues. V lost 5 bases to trimming and J lost 4 bases, with 8 bases between them. From germline, CDR1 is SGHTA and CDR2 FQGNSA.

V and J are TRBV19 and TRBJ1-3, with 7 bases identical to TRBD1. The germline V gene encodes CDR1 LNHDA and CDR2 SQIVND (reference sequence). The CDR3 runs 14 residues. Unmatched junction bases numbered 6, after V lost 8 bases and J lost 2 bases. CDR3 sequence reads: CASSSTGTGNTIYF. The CDR3 DNA reads as TGTGCCAGTTCCTCGACAGGGACTGGAAACACCATATATTTT.